This section outlines one TCR beta chain sequence together with its context. This sample is drawn from a study of technical replicates of blood from several donors. The data were produced by immunoSEQ multiplex PCR, yet TCRdb's version contains in-frame clones alone and is incomplete. The data contain around 83,000 clones, 94% of them seen just once; the ten biggest clones take up over 0.2%. Germline values: CDR1 SEHNR, CDR2 FQNEAQ (reference sequence). The length of the CDR3 is 14 residues. V was clipped by 8 bases and J by 7 bases; unmatched bases: 10. Sequencing was performed on T cells isolated from PBMCs. The TCR sequence derives from a human donor in good health. The chain carries TRBV7-9 and TRBJ2-2; 7 positions agree with TRBD1. CDR3 nucleotides: TGTGCCAGCCTAGACAGGGTAGAAGGCGGGGAGCTGTTTTTT. This codes for CASLDRVEGGELFF.